This T cell receptor (beta chain) was captured in a study of shared clonotypes between healthy human individuals. This clone was detected only once. Antigen: not known. The protocol was immunoSEQ multiplex PCR, while the TCRdb copy is restricted to in-frame clones and leaves out a portion. This table has 300,000 to 400,000 clones, roughly 91% appearing once. CDR1 and CDR2 (germline): MGHRA, YSYEKL. The CDR3 contains 15 residues. With 3 bases clipped from V and 3 bases from J, the junction kept 4 bases outside the gene matches. All of the donors resided in Nashville, Tennessee, and each was a Caucasian adult. Whole-study results and caveats: In general, naive subsets displayed greater estimated richness than memory subsets did.

The TCR was taken from a man between 18 and 29 years old in good health. The specimen sequenced was memory CD8+ T cells sorted from blood. Regarding subset: CD45RO+ cells pooled with CCR7-negative TemRA cells. The chain carries TRBV4-1 and TRBJ1-1; TRBD1 matches at 10 bases. CDR3 in amino acids: CASSQPGTGDTEAFF. CDR3 bases: TGCGCCAGCAGCCAGCCCGGGACAGGGGACACTGAAGCTTTCTTT.